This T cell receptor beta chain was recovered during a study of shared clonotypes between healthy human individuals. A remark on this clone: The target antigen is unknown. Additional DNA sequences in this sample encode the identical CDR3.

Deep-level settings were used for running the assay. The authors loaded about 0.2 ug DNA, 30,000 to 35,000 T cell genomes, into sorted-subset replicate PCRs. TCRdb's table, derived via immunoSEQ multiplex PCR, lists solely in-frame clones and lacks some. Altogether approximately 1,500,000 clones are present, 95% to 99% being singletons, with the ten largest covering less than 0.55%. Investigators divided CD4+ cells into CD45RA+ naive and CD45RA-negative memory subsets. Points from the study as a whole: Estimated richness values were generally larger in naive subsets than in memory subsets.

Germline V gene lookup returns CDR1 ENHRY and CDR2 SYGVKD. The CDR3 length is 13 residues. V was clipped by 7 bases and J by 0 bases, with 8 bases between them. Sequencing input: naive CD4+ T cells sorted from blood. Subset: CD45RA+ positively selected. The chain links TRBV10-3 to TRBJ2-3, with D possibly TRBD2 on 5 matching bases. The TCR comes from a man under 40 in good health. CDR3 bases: TGTGCCATCATGGCGGGTAGCACAGATACGCAGTATTTT. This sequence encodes CAIMAGSTDTQYF.